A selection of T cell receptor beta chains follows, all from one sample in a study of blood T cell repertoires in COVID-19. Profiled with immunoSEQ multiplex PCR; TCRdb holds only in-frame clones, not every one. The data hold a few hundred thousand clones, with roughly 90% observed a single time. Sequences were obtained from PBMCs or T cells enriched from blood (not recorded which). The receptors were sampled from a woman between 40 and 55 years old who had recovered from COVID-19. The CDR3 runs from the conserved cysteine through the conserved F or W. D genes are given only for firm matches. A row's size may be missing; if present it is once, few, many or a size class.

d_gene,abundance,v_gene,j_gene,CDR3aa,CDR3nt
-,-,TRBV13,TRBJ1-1,CASRETGNTEAFF,TGTGCCAGCAGAGAGACAGGGAACACTGAAGCTTTCTTT
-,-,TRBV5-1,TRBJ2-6,CASSARDIYYSGANVLTF,TGCGCCAGCAGCGCCCGGGACATTTACTACTCTGGGGCCAACGTCCTGACTTTC
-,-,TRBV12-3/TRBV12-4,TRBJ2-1,CASSLTGNEQFF,TGTGCCAGCAGTTTGACAGGCAATGAGCAGTTCTTC
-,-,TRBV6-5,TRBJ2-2,CASSYPGGLAGELFF,TGTGCCAGCAGTTACCCCGGAGGGTTGGCCGGGGAGCTGTTTTTT
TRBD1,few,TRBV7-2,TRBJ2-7,CASSFDRGPNPYEQYF,TGTGCCAGCAGCTTCGACAGGGGCCCCAATCCCTACGAGCAGTACTTC
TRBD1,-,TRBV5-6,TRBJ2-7,CASSSDRGGSYEQYF,TGTGCCAGCAGCTCGGACAGGGGAGGAAGCTACGAGCAGTACTTC
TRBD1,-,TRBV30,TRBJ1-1,CALDRRNTEAFF,TGTGCCTTGGACAGGAGGAACACTGAAGCTTTCTTT
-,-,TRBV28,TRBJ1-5,CASSFLTGNRNQPQHF,TGTGCCAGCAGCTTCCTAACGGGGAACCGCAATCAGCCCCAGCATTTT
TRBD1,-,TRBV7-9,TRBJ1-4,CASSLAGTGPGKLFF,TGTGCCAGCAGCTTAGCCGGGACAGGGCCCGGAAAACTGTTTTTT
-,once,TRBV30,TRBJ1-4,CASRNLGQSEKLFF,TGTGCCTCGAGGAACCTAGGACAGAGTGAAAAACTGTTTTTT
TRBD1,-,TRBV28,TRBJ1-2,CASSWSGRGQNVGYTF,TGTGCCAGCAGTTGGTCGGGAAGGGGGCAGAACGTTGGCTACACCTTC
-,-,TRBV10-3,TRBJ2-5,CAISLGGFQETQYF,TGTGCCATCAGTCTCGGGGGATTCCAAGAGACCCAGTACTTC
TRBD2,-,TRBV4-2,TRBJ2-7,CASSPEPGLAAYEQYF,TGTGCCAGCAGCCCAGAACCGGGACTAGCGGCGTACGAGCAGTACTTC
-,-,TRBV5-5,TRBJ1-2,CASSLASGSYGYTF,TGTGCCAGCAGCTTGGCCAGTGGCAGCTATGGCTACACCTTC
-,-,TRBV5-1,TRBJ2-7,CASSLGSRVPYEQYF,TGCGCCAGCAGCTTGGGGTCCCGGGTTCCCTACGAGCAGTACTTC
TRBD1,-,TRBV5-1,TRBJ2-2,CASRSGTGATGELFF,TGCGCCAGCAGATCCGGGACAGGGGCAACCGGGGAGCTGTTTTTT
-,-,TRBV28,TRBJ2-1,CASREGARYNEQFF,TGTGCCAGCAGGGAGGGGGCTAGGTACAATGAGCAGTTCTTC
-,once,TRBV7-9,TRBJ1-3,CASSLLQGVGGNTIYF,TGTGCCAGCAGCTTACTTCAAGGGGTTGGTGGAAACACCATATATTTT
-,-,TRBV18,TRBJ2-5,CASSSSLLATQETQYF,TGTGCCAGCTCCTCCTCCCTTCTAGCGACTCAAGAGACCCAGTACTTC
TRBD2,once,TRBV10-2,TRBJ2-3,CASSEGTSTTDTQYF,TGCGCCAGCAGTGAAGGGACTAGCACCACAGATACGCAGTATTTT
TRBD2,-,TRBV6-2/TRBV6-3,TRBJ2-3,CASSFRAGAPDTQYF,TGTGCCAGCAGTTTCAGGGCGGGAGCGCCAGATACGCAGTATTTT
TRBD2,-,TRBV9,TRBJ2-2,CASSVGGLAGGPGTGELFF,TGTGCCAGCAGCGTAGGAGGACTAGCGGGGGGGCCTGGCACCGGGGAGCTGTTTTTT
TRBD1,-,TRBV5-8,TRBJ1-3,CASSKDRGFSGNTIYF,TGTGCCAGCAGCAAGGACAGGGGGTTCTCTGGAAACACCATATATTTT
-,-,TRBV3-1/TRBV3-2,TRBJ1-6,CASSLATADYSPLHF,TGTGCCAGCAGCCTGGCTACGGCGGACTATTCACCCCTCCACTTT
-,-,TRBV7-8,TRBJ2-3,CASSSARPGADTQYF,TGTGCCAGCAGCTCAGCGCGCCCGGGGGCAGATACGCAGTATTTT
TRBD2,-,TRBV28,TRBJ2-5,CASPVGLTGLAGDETQYF,TGTGCCAGCCCCGTGGGCCTCACCGGTCTAGCGGGGGATGAGACCCAGTACTTC
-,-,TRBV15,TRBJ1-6,CATSRYPGQEDSPLHF,TGTGCCACCAGCAGATACCCGGGACAAGAGGATTCACCCCTCCACTTT
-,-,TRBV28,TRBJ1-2,CAAQATRFYTF,TGTGCCGCGCAGGCGACCCGGTTCTACACCTTC
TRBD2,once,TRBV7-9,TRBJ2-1,CASSLGTSGTSSYNEQFF,TGTGCCAGCAGCTTAGGGACTAGCGGGACGAGCTCCTACAATGAGCAGTTCTTC
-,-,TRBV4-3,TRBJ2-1,CASSQDPSYNEQFF,TGCGCCAGCAGCCAAGACCCGTCCTACAATGAGCAGTTCTTC